Listed here are 25 T cell receptor beta chains from one sample, sequenced in a study of T cell repertoires in ileal Crohn's disease. The table came from immunoSEQ multiplex PCR; TCRdb's copy has only in-frame clones and leaves some out. The sample lists about 5,600 clones; 70% to 85% were seen once. The sequenced material came from ileal tissue. All receptors come from an adult with Crohn's disease.

The V call is TRBV11-2, the J call TRBJ2-7; no clear D gene. The germline V gene encodes CDR1 SGHAT and CDR2 FQNNGV. This CDR3 region has 15 residues. V dropped 0 bases and J dropped 2 bases, with 11 bases sitting between them. CDR3 loop: CASSLDLSQTYEQYF. CDR3 DNA: TGTGCCAGCAGCTTAGATCTTTCACAGACCTACGAGCAGTACTTC.

The rearrangement uses TRBV6-6 and TRBJ2-7, with D possibly being TRBD2 (7 bases). The CDR3 is made up of 12 amino acids. Trimming took off 3 bases at V and 6 bases at J, with 9 bases between the two ends. Germline lookup yields CDR1 MNHNY and CDR2 SVGAGI (reference sequence). This chain's CDR3 is CASSYGGAEQYF. The CDR3, as DNA: TGTGCCAGCAGTTATGGGGGGGCCGAGCAGTACTTC.

The chain employs TRBV9 and TRBJ2-7, with a tentative D call TRBD2 (5 bases). This CDR3 spans 16 amino acids. V was pared by 4 bases and J by 6 bases, with 23 bases between. Germline V lookup: CDR1 SGDLS, CDR2 YYNGEE. This CDR3 is CASSPGAVVANCEQYF. The DNA for the CDR3 is TGTGCCAGCAGCCCCGGCGCGGTAGTAGCGAACTGCGAGCAGTACTTC.

J is TRBJ2-2 and V is TRBV6-4; TRBD2 matches 10 bases. The CDR3 is 14 residues long. V trimming: 5 bases; J trimming: 3 bases; junction bases outside the gene matches: 0. Germline assignment: CDR1 MRHNA and CDR2 SNTAGT. In DNA form, the CDR3 reads TGTGCCAGCAGTACTAGCGGGGACACCGGGGAGCTGTTTTTT. Translating gives CASSTSGDTGELFF.

The chain is built from TRBV18 and TRBJ2-7; 8 bases fit TRBD1. Germline CDR1 reads KGHSH; CDR2 reads LQKENI. This CDR3 has 15 amino acids. The V gene end was trimmed by 3 bases and the J gene end by 2 bases; junction bases not matched to a gene: 6. CDR3 nucleotides: TGTGCCAGCTCACCTCCGGGACAGGTAACCTACGAGCAGTACTTC. It yields the protein CASSPPGQVTYEQYF.

The CDR3 coding sequence is TGTGCCTGGAGTGGGAGGGGAGAGACCCAGTACTTC. Amino acid sequence: CAWSGRGETQYF. This sequence joins TRBV30 and TRBJ2-5; D may be TRBD2 (6 bases). Germline V gene sequence: CDR1 GTSNPN, CDR2 SVGIG (reference sequence). The CDR3 length is 12 residues. Trimming pared 1 base from V and 4 bases from J, leaving 7 bases between. Full variable domain (missing parts from reference TRBV30 and TRBJ2-5): SQTIHQWPATLVQPVGSPLSLECTVEGTSNPNLYWYRQAAGRGLQLLFYSVGIGQISSEVPQNLSASRPQDRQFILSSKKLLLSDSGFYLCAWSGRGETQYFGPGTRLLVL.

This clone has a handful of counts. The chain employs TRBV10-1 and TRBJ2-2; D may be TRBD2 (5 bases). The CDR3 is made up of 13 amino acids. Germline CDR1 WNHNN, CDR2 SYGVQD (reference sequence). The V end lost 5 bases, the J end lost 6 bases, and 10 bases lay between the germline ends. CDR3 loop: CASSRSEAGELFF. DNA for the CDR3: TGCGCCAGCAGTCGCTCGGAGGCCGGGGAGCTGTTTTTT.

The chain couples TRBV7-9 to TRBJ1-1, with 10 bases that match TRBD1. The ends lost 1 base at V and 2 bases at J; junction bases unmatched: 1. Per the germline V gene, CDR1 is SEHNR and CDR2 is FQNEAQ (reference sequence). The CDR3 extends over 15 amino acids. DNA for the CDR3: TGTGCCAGCAGCTTAGGGACAGGGGGAAACACTGAAGCTTTCTTT. Residues: CASSLGTGGNTEAFF.

This chain connects TRBV5-1 to TRBJ2-1, with TRBD2 identical over 7 bases. Germline CDR1 and CDR2: SGHRS and YFSETQ. The J segment lost 3 bases and the V segment lost 4 bases, leaving 13 bases of the junction unmatched. There are 17 residues in the CDR3. The CDR3 sequence: CASSPSGGGGLYNEQFF. The CDR3 bases are TGCGCCAGCAGCCCGTCGGGCGGCGGGGGACTCTACAATGAGCAGTTCTTC.

This clone was seen once. The chain recombines TRBV10-3 with TRBJ2-2, with TRBD1 identical over 9 bases. Trimming at V came to 10 bases and at J to 7 bases, leaving 13 bases not matched to a gene. This CDR3 comprises 15 residues. The germline CDR1 and CDR2 sequences are ENHRY and SYGVKD. The CDR3 region is CATTPGQGLVGELFF. The CDR3 DNA is TGTGCCACGACCCCGGGACAGGGCTTGGTCGGGGAGCTGTTTTTT.

This clone has only a few counts. V gene TRBV5-6 combines with J gene TRBJ2-5; D gene uncertain. Germline loops: CDR1 SGHDT, CDR2 YYEEEE. CDR3 length: 14 amino acids. V lost 0 bases and J lost 4, with 10 bases in between. DNA for the CDR3: TGTGCCAGCAGCTTGGTGTTCGGCGGAGAGACCCAGTACTTC. Amino acids: CASSLVFGGETQYF.

The rearrangement uses TRBV18 and TRBJ2-5, with D tentatively TRBD2 (6 bases). The CDR3 totals 13 residues. Trimming removed 3 bases from V and 2 bases from J, with 7 bases in between. Germline V gives CDR1 KGHSH, CDR2 LQKENI. The CDR3 loop is CASSPGLQETQYF. Here the CDR3 DNA reads TGTGCCAGCTCACCGGGACTTCAAGAGACCCAGTACTTC.

The CDR3 DNA sequence: TGCGCCAGCAGCCTCGTACAGGGAATGAACACTGAAGCTTTCTTT. As protein: CASSLVQGMNTEAFF. V gene TRBV5-1 combines with J gene TRBJ1-1; D might be TRBD1 (6 bases). Per germline, CDR1 SGHRS and CDR2 YFSETQ. The CDR3 loop spans 15 amino acids. Trimming took off 4 bases at V and 0 bases at J, with 13 bases between the two ends.

By proportion, this clone is large. The chain links TRBV4-1 to TRBJ1-2; no definite D call. V gave up 1 base and J gave up 5 bases, with 14 bases separating them. The CDR3 consists of 15 residues. The germline gives CDR1 MGHRA, CDR2 YSYEKL. The CDR3 DNA reads TGCGCCAGCAGCCAAGCCCCGGCGGTGGAATATGGCTACACCTTC. It encodes CASSQAPAVEYGYTF.

This sequence joins TRBV7-9 and TRBJ2-5; possible D gene TRBD2, 5 bases. This CDR3 region has 12 residues. Germline V gene data show CDR1 as SEHNR and CDR2 as FQNEAQ (reference sequence). V lost 2 bases and J lost 11, with 12 bases in between. CDR3 in amino acids: CASSLRGNAQYF. The CDR3 DNA sequence: TGTGCCAGCAGCTTAAGAGGGAACGCGCAGTACTTC.

This rearrangement joins TRBV6-1 to TRBJ1-2; D not certain. The CDR3 runs 12 residues. The germline gives CDR1 MNHNS, CDR2 SASEGT. The V and J ends lost 6 bases and 8 bases respectively, with 13 bases between them. Here the CDR3 reads CASSIYSSGYTF. In nucleotides, the CDR3 is TGTGCCAGCAGCATATACTCAAGCGGCTACACCTTC.

This clone showed up just once. This sequence joins TRBV30 and TRBJ2-1; 10 bases align to TRBD2. This CDR3 spans 12 amino acids. V lost 2 bases, J lost 13 bases, and 5 bases stayed unmatched. Germline CDR1 and CDR2: GTSNPN and SVGIG (reference sequence). The CDR3 bases are TGTGCCTGGAGTTATAAGCGGGGGGGCCAGTTCTTC. Protein product: CAWSYKRGGQFF.

The rearrangement joins TRBV25-1 to TRBJ2-1; 10 bases fit TRBD1. CDR3 length: 17 residues. CDR1 is MGHDK and CDR2 is SYGVNS in the germline V gene. After removal of 4 bases from V and 5 bases from J, the junction contained 11 bases not matched to a gene. The DNA of the CDR3 is TGTGCCAGCAGTGCCCCAACCGGGACAGGGGTCCACAATGAGCAGTTCTTC. Translation: CASSAPTGTGVHNEQFF.

This clone was seen more than once but under ten times. V is TRBV5-4 and J is TRBJ1-1, with D perhaps matching TRBD1 (6 bases). The CDR3 covers 15 residues. Between the trimmed V and J ends, which lost 3 bases and 0 bases, there was a span of 12 bases. Germline V lookup: CDR1 SGHNT, CDR2 YYREEE (reference sequence). The CDR3 DNA sequence: TGTGCCAGCAGCTGGGCAGGGGACATGAACACTGAAGCTTTCTTT. Translation: CASSWAGDMNTEAFF.

This clone was recorded a few times. This chain joins TRBV2 and TRBJ2-3; 13 bases line up with TRBD2. Germline loops: CDR1 SNHLY, CDR2 FYNNEI. With 6 bases clipped from V and 4 bases from J, the junction kept 7 bases outside the gene matches. CDR3 size: 16 residues. DNA of the CDR3: TGTGCCAGCAGGGACCGGACTAGCGGGGGCGCAGATACGCAGTATTTT. Its protein product is CASRDRTSGGADTQYF.

In its sample, this clone was seen a few times. The chain joins TRBV6-1 to TRBJ2-1; 7 nucleotides agree with TRBD2. Germline CDR1 MNHNS, CDR2 SASEGT. The V gene end was trimmed by 8 bases and the J gene end by 4 bases; junction bases not matched to a gene: 8. This CDR3 is 14 amino acids long. CDR3 nucleotides: TGTGCCAGCCATCTTGCGGGGGATTACAATGAGCAGTTCTTC. Translated: CASHLAGDYNEQFF.

Only one count was recorded for this clone. V and J are TRBV5-4 and TRBJ2-1, with D possibly TRBD1 on 5 matching bases. V dropped 3 bases and J dropped 10 bases, with 8 bases sitting between them. The CDR3 consists of 11 residues. Germline assignment: CDR1 SGHNT and CDR2 YYREEE (reference sequence). The CDR3 here is CASSSGREQFF. Here the CDR3 DNA reads TGTGCCAGCAGCTCAGGGCGGGAGCAGTTCTTC.

The chain uses TRBV11-1 and TRBJ2-3; TRBD2 is a possible D gene (5 bases). The CDR3 totals 13 residues. V dropped 5 bases and J dropped 6 bases, with 12 bases sitting between them. Per germline, CDR1 SGHAT and CDR2 FQDESV (reference sequence). The CDR3 is CASSVDGGDTQYF. The CDR3 nucleotides are TGTGCCAGCAGCGTCGATGGCGGGGATACGCAGTATTTT.

The chain joins TRBV2 to TRBJ1-5; the D gene is possibly TRBD1 (5 bases). V lost 8 bases, J lost 0 bases, and 20 bases lay in between. Germline assignment: CDR1 SNHLY and CDR2 FYNNEI. This CDR3 has 17 amino acids. The CDR3 sequence is CASENRQGSYSNQPQHF. CDR3 in DNA: TGTGCCAGCGAAAACCGCCAGGGCAGCTATAGCAATCAGCCCCAGCATTTT.

This chain connects TRBV21-1 to TRBJ2-6; no DNA check was done on the table's D call, TRBD1. TRBV21-1 is shown as a pseudogene. CDR3 size: 18 residues. The CDR3 coding sequence is TGTGCCAGCAGCAAAAGGGGGAAGACAGTCTCTGGGGCCAACGTCCTGACTTTC. This sequence encodes CASSKRGKTVSGANVLTF.